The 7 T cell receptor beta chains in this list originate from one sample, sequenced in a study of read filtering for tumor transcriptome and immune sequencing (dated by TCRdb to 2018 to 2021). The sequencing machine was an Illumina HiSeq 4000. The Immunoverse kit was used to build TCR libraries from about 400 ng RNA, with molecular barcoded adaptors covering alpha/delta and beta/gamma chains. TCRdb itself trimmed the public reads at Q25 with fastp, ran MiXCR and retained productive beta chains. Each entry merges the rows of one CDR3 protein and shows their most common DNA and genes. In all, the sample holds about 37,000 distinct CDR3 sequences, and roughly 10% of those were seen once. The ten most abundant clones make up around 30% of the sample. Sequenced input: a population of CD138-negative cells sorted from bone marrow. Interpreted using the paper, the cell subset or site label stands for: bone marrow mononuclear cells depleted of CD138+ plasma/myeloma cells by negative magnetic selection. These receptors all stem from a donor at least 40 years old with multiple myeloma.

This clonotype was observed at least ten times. The chain's CDR3 is CSARARLVPETQYF. The CDR3 region has the DNA TGCAGTGCTAGAGCCCGCCTAGTACCCGAGACCCAGTACTTC. The rearrangement links TRBV20-1 to TRBJ2-5; D is ambiguous. V was clipped by 1 base and J by 5 bases, with 14 bases between them. The germline V gene encodes CDR1 DFQATT and CDR2 SNEGSKA (reference sequence). The CDR3 totals 14 residues.

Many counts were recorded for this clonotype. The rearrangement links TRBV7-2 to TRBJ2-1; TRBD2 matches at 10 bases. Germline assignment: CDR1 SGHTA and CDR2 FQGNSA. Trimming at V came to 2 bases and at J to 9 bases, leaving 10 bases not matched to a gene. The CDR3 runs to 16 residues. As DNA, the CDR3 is TGTGCCAGCAGCTTAAATAGCGGGGGGCCGGAGGCTGAGCAGTTCTTC. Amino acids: CASSLNSGGPEAEQFF.

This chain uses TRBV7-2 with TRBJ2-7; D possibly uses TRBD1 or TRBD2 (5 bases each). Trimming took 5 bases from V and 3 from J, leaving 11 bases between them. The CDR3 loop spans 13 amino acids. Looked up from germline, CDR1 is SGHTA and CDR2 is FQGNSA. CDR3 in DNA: TGTGCCAGCAGCCGGGGCAGACTCTACGAGCAGTACTTC. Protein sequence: CASSRGRLYEQYF.

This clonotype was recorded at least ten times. This CDR3 reads CSARDRTGMNYGYTF. CDR3 bases: TGCAGTGCTAGAGACCGGACAGGGATGAACTATGGCTACACCTTC. V and J are TRBV20-1 and TRBJ1-2; 8 nucleotides line up with TRBD1. Per the germline V gene, CDR1 is DFQATT and CDR2 is SNEGSKA (reference sequence). Trimming cost V 0 bases and J 2 bases; bases outside gene matches: 5. CDR3 size: 15 residues.

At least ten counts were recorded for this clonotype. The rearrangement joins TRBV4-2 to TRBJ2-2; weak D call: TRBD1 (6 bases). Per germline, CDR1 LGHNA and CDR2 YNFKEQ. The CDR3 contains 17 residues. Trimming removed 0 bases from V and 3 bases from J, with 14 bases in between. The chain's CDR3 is CASSQDHRAKDTGELFF. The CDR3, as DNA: TGTGCCAGCAGCCAAGATCACAGGGCCAAGGACACCGGGGAGCTGTTTTTT.

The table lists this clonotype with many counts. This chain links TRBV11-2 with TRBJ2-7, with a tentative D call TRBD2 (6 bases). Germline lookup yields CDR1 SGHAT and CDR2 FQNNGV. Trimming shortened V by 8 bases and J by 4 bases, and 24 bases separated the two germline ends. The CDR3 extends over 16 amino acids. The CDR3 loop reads CASQIVAGSSGYEQYF. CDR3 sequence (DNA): TGTGCCAGCCAAATCGTGGCGGGATCTTCCGGGTACGAGCAGTACTTC.

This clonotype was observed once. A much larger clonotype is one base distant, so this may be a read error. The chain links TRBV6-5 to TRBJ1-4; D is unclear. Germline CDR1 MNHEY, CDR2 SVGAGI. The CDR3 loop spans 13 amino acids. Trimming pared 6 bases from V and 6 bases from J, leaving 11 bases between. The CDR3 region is CASRKWGYEKLFF. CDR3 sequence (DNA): TGTGCCAGCAGGAAATGGGGTTATGAAAAACTGTTTTTT.